Described below is a single T cell receptor (beta chain) sequence and its context. This clonotype showed up many times. Its cognate antigen has yet to be identified. No much larger clone is present one base from it, and per-base qualities are unavailable. This specimen comes from a study of T-cell reconstitution after alpha-beta-depleted transplantation in children (TCRdb year 2016). About the investigation overall: T-cell immune reconstitution after TCRalphabeta/CD19-depleted allogeneic hematopoietic cell transplantation in children was quantitatively tracked in the study by means of TCR repertoire profiling.

CDR1 SQVTM and CDR2 ANQGSEA were looked up in the germline V gene. The CDR3 holds 13 amino acids from the cysteine to the phenylalanine. Only the CDR3 DNA is retained, 39 bases long and in frame from the first base. V is shortened by 3 bases, J by 2 bases, and the region joining them spans 10 bases. Receptors were amplified or captured by PCR. Instrument on record: Illumina HiSeq 2500. Molecular barcoding was employed in the preparation of TCR libraries, with unique molecular identifiers being used to normalize TCRbeta repertoire quantification. TCRdb reprocessed the public reads (quality trimming at Q25 with fastp, clone calling with MiXCR) and kept in-frame beta chains. Each CDR3 protein gets just one entry, which takes the most common genes and DNA from the rows behind it. This sample holds about 610,000 distinct CDR3 sequences; 10% were observed only once. About 4.2% of the sample comes from the top ten.

The sequencing used PBMCs from the stem cell graft donor, collected from the stem cell graft. This clonotype was obtained from a human donor who donated a stem cell graft to a child with acute myeloid leukemia. The chain employs TRBV29-1 and TRBJ1-1; the D gene assignment is ambiguous. CDR3 reads: CSVDQGGNTEAFF. The DNA reads TGCAGCGTTGACCAAGGAGGTAACACTGAAGCTTTCTTT.